The text below deals with one TCR beta chain. It lacks a known antigen. Per-nucleotide qualities are absent, and no much larger clonotype sits a single base away. This record belongs to a study of CD8+ T cells in alopecia areata (dated by TCRdb to 2016 to 2019). Describing the broader study: Treated patients were enrolled in an open-label pilot trial of oral tofacitinib, 5 to 10 mg twice daily, for moderate-to-severe alopecia areata. Tofacitinib was given for 6 to 18 months, followed by 6 months of follow-up off drug to assess delayed response and recurrence. For the treated patients, the SALT score, which quantifies what percentage of scalp surface area is affected, served as the measure of disease severity. High-throughput TCRbeta sequencing was used to examine T cell clonal expansion in alopecia areata in both the C3H/HeJ mouse model and human patients. Human TCRbeta sequencing covered scalp tissue and sorted CD4+ and CD8+ peripheral blood T cells from patchy and totalis/universalis alopecia areata patients and healthy controls. Patients on tofacitinib were biopsied at baseline and after 4 and 24 weeks of treatment, and several of the patients also had a later scalp biopsy. Scalp clonality was compared across normal scalp (n=4), patchy alopecia areata scalp (n=8), and alopecia totalis/universalis scalp (n=8). RNA was obtained with the PAXgene miRNA kit for fixed scalp, the miRNeasy kit for PBMCs, and the RNeasy kit for mouse skin. immunoSEQ multiplex PCR using 35 Vbeta forward primers and 13 Jbeta reverse primers was used to amplify TCRbeta CDR3 regions. On the study overall, not on this receptor specifically: Unlike mouse skin, which is dominated by gammadelta T cells, normal human skin has resident alphabeta T cells that are also sequenced, and this complicates analysis of the scalp TCR repertoire. Compared with mice, TCR sequences shared between patients were less clear, possibly partly because of HLA diversity across the patient population. Many expanded lesional clones were found to persist in scalp and blood during tofacitinib treatment, and relapse after treatment cessation may be partly explained by this persistence. Because the treated cohort was small and included a single nonresponder, larger studies are needed to assess links between baseline CD8+ expansion and response. Scalp clonality and the number of expanded CD8+ clones among the top 100 scalp clones were significantly decreased by tofacitinib. Lesional scalp, especially in alopecia totalis/universalis, showed higher clonality and more expanded CD8+ clones than normal scalp, suggesting antigenic drive.

The receptor library was made with the immunoSEQ multiplex PCR assay. To provide template for TCR sequencing, every sample had RNA extracted and reverse transcribed into cDNA. First-strand cDNA was synthesized using SuperScript III with a 2:1 mix of oligo-dT and random hexamers. A synthetic immune receptor repertoire was used to assess amplification bias, and residual bias was removed computationally. The study's own analysis went as follows. Raw reads were preprocessed to remove errors, and CDR3 was defined according to IMGT conventions as the region from the conserved cysteine to phenylalanine. Clonality was computed by normalizing Shannon entropy by log2 of the number of productive unique TCRs and subtracting the result from 1. CD4 or CD8 identity of scalp clones was inferred by cross-referencing scalp TCRbeta sequences with sorted blood CD4 and CD8 repertoires. Imported from immuneACCESS, the table was reduced by TCRdb to in-frame sequences with V and J called. These copies leave out some clones; in studies compared against another copy, an unresolved V gene accounts for under half, and the cause of the remainder is not known. The DNA gave D and trimming, while V, J and clone size come from that table. A total of about 200,000 clones appear in this sample, approximately 57% of them only once. Together, the top ten hold approximately 0.97% of the sample.

Taken with the paper, the label for time point translates to: 20 to 30 weeks on oral tofacitinib. The sample's treatment or condition, from its label and the paper: oral pan-JAK inhibitor, 5-10 mg twice daily. Lesional scalp punch biopsies and peripheral blood were collected from alopecia areata patients. After PBMCs were isolated by density centrifugation and stained for CD3, CD4 and CD8, a FACSAria was used to sort CD4+ and CD8+ T cells. As encoded in the germline V gene, CDR1 is LGHNA while CDR2 is YSLEER. Cut back by 1 base and 2 bases, the V and J ends lie 8 bases apart. The CDR3 has 14 amino acids, counting the end cysteine and phenylalanine. Of all the DNA, just the CDR3 is kept, 42 bases in frame from base 1.

The sample was CD4+ T cells sorted from blood, taken at week 24, from a patient treated with tofacitinib. The sequence was collected from a human donor with alopecia areata. The chain is encoded by TRBV4-3 joined to TRBJ1-2; no confident D gene assignment can be made. Here the CDR3 is given as CASSQGRTNYGYTF. The nucleotide sequence is given as TGCGCCAGCAGCCAAGGACGGACGAACTATGGCTACACCTTC.